What follows are 5 T cell receptor beta chains derived from one specimen sequenced in a study of blood T cell repertoires in COVID-19 (dated by TCRdb to the early 2020s). The library was obtained by the immunoSEQ multiplex PCR assay. TCRdb carries this immuneACCESS record with in-frame sequences only. Its versions omit some clonotypes, under half of them owing to an unresolved V gene in the studies checked, with the rest unexplained. For this sample there are about 240,000 clones; around 90% appear just once. Of the sample, more than 0.95% falls within the top ten clones. The sample consisted of peripheral blood. The receptor source for this set is a woman in her thirties or forties who had recovered from COVID-19.

This rearrangement joins TRBV5-4 to TRBJ2-1; D is ambiguous. The CDR3 length is 14 residues. Trimming left V 2 bases short and J 7 bases short, with 13 bases between. The germline CDR1 and CDR2 sequences are SGHNT and YYREEE (reference sequence). The DNA for the CDR3 is TGTGCCAGCAGCTTCGTAGGCCCACAGAATGAGCAGTTCTTC. This sequence encodes CASSFVGPQNEQFF.

V is TRBV24-1 and J is TRBJ1-2; 9 bases match TRBD1. V lost 3 bases and J lost 2; bases outside the gene matches: 3. Germline V gene sequence: CDR1 KGHDR, CDR2 SFDVKD. This CDR3 has 15 amino acids. The CDR3 sequence is CATSDPGTGNYGYTF. The CDR3 DNA follows: TGTGCCACCAGTGATCCAGGGACAGGGAACTATGGCTACACCTTC.

This clone has a handful of counts. The chain recombines TRBV29-1 with TRBJ2-6, with D hard to call. Trimming cost V 5 bases and J 0 bases, with 8 bases left between them. Germline V gives CDR1 SQVTM, CDR2 ANQGSEA. The CDR3 consists of 14 residues. This chain's CDR3 is CSVFPGSGANVLTF. CDR3 coding DNA: TGCAGCGTTTTTCCCGGCTCTGGGGCCAACGTCCTGACTTTC.

The chain couples TRBV11-2 to TRBJ2-7, with no clear D. CDR3 length: 14 amino acids. CDR1 and CDR2 from the germline V gene are SGHAT and FQNNGV. V dropped 3 bases and J dropped 0 bases, with 9 bases sitting between them. The CDR3 bases are TGTGCCAGCAGCTTGGGCCCCAGCTCCTACGAGCAGTACGTC. It translates to CASSLGPSSYEQYV.

Note on this clone: Distinct nucleotide sequences in the sample also encode this CDR3. V is TRBV18 and J is TRBJ2-1; 12 bases align to TRBD2. The length of the CDR3 is 16 residues. With V trimmed by 3 bases and J by 0 bases, 0 bases remained unmatched. Germline V gene sequence: CDR1 KGHSH, CDR2 LQKENI. The CDR3 DNA reads as TGTGCCAGCTCACCGGGACTAGCGGGCTCCTACAATGAGCAGTTCTTC. Translated: CASSPGLAGSYNEQFF.